This TCR beta chain comes out of a study of TIL therapy for anti-PD-1-resistant metastatic lung cancer. For the study at large: Patients then received nivolumab; progressors got lymphodepletion, TIL and IL-2.

Study results and caveats: Infused TIL clonotypes partially replaced the baseline blood repertoire, then decayed over months.

This sample's time point: pre-treatment sample, taken before nivolumab and TIL therapy. Germline assignment: CDR1 SEHNR and CDR2 FQNEAQ (reference sequence). The CDR3 covers 13 residues. The V and J ends lost 3 bases and 7 bases respectively, with 12 bases between them. The libraries were made with immunoSEQ v3. Some clones are missing from TCRdb's copy, which holds only in-frame ones; the method was immunoSEQ multiplex PCR. The data contain about 50,000 clones, 79% of them singletons. This clone was picked up a small number of times. The antigen is not known. The sample consisted of blood, taken at baseline. The source of this sequence is a woman aged 30-85 years with non-small cell lung cancer. The genes are TRBV7-9 and TRBJ1-2; D possibly corresponds to TRBD1 (5 bases). DNA for the CDR3: TGTGCCAGCAGCTTGGCAGGGTCCAGTGGCTACACCTTC. This encodes CASSLAGSSGYTF.